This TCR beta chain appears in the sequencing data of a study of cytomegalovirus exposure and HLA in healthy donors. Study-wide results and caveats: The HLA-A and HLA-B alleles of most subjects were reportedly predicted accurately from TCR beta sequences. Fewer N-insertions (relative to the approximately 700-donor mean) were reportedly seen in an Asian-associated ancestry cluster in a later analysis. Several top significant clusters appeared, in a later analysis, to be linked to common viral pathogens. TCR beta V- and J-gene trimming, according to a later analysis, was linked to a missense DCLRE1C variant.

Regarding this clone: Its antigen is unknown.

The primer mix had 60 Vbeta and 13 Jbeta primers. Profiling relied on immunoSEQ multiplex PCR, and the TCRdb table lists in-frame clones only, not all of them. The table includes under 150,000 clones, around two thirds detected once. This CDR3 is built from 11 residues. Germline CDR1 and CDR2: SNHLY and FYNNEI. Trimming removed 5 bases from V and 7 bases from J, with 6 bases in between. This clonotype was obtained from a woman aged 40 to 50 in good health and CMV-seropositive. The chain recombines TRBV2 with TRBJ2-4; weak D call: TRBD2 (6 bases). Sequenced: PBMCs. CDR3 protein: CASSRENIQYF. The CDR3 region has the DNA TGTGCCAGCAGTCGGGAGAACATTCAGTACTTC.